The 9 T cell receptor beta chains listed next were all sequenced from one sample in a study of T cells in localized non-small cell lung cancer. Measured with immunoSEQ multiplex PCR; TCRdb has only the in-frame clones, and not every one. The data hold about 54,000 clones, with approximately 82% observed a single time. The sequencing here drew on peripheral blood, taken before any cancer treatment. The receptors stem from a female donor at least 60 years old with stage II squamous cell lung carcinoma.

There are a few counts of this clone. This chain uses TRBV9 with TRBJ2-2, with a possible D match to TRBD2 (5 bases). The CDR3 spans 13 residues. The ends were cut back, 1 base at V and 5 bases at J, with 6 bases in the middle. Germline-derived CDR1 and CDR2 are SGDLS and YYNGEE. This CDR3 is CASSVTRTGELFF. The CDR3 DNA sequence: TGTGCCAGCAGCGTAACTAGGACCGGGGAGCTGTTTTTT.

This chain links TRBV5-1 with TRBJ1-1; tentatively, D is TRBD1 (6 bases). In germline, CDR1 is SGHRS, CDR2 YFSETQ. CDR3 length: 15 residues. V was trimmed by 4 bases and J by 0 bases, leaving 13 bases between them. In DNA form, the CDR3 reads TGCGCCAGCAGCGGGGGCAGAACAGTGAACACTGAAGCTTTCTTT. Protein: CASSGGRTVNTEAFF.

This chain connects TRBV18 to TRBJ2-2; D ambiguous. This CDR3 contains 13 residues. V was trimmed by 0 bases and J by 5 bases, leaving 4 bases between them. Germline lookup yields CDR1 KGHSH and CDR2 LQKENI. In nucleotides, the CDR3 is TGTGCCAGCTCACCACCGGGGACCGGGGAGCTGTTTTTT. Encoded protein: CASSPPGTGELFF. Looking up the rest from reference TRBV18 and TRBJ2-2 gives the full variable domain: NAGVMQNPRHLVRRRGQEARLRCSPMKGHSHVYWYRQLPEEGLKFMVYLQKENIIDESGMPKERFSAEFPKEGPSILRIQQVVRGDSAAYFCASSPPGTGELFFGEGSRLTVL.

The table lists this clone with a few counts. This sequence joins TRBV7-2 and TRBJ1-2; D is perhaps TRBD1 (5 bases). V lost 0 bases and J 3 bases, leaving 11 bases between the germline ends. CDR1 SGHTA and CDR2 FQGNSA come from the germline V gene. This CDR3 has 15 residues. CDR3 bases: TGTGCCAGCAGCTTAGCGGCAGGGCCCGACTATGGCTACACCTTC. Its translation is CASSLAAGPDYGYTF.

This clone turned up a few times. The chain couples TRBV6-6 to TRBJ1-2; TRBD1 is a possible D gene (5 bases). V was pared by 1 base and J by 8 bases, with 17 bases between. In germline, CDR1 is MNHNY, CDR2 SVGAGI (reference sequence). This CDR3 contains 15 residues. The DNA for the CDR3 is TGTGCCAGCAGTTACTTCGGGACGGGTGCATCCGGCTACACCTTC. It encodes CASSYFGTGASGYTF.

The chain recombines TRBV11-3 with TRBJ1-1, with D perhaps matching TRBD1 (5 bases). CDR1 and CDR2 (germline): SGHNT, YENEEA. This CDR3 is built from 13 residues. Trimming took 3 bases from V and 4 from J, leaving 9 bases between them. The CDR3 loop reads CASSFSRGTEAFF. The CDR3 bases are TGTGCCAGCAGCTTCTCAAGGGGCACTGAAGCTTTCTTT.

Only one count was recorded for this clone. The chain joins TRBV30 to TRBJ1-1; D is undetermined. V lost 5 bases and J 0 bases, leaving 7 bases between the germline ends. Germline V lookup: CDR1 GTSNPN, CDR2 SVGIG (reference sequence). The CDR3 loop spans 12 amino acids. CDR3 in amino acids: CAWHRMNTEAFF. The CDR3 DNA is TGTGCCTGGCACAGAATGAACACTGAAGCTTTCTTT.

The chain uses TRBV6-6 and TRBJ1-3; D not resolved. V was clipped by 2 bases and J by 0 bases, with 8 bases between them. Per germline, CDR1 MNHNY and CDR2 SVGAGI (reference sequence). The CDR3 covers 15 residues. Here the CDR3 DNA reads TGTGCCAGCAGTTACCTCGCGACCTCTGGAAACACCATATATTTT. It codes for CASSYLATSGNTIYF.

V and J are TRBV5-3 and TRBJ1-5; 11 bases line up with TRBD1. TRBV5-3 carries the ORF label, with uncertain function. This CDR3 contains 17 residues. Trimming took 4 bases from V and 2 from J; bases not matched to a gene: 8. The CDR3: CARSPGGQGACNQPQHF. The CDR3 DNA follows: TGTGCCAGAAGCCCCGGTGGACAGGGGGCGTGCAATCAGCCCCAGCATTTT.